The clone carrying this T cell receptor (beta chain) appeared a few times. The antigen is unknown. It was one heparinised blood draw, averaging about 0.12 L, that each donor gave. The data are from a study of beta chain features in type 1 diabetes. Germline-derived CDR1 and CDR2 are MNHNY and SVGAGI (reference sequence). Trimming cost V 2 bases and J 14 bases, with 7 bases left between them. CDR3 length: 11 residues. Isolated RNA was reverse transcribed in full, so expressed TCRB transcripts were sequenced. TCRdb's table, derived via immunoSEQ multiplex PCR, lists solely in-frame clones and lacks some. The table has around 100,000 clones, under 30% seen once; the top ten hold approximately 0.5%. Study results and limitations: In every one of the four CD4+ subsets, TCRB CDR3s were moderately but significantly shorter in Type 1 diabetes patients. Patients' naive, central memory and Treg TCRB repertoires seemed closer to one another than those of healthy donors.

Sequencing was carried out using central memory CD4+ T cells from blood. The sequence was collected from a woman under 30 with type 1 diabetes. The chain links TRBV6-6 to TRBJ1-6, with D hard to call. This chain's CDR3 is CASSYPPALHF. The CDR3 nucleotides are TGTGCCAGCAGTTACCCTCCCGCCCTCCACTTT.